This record looks at one T cell receptor beta chain sequence and its context. Its antigen is unknown. The PCR used 60 Vbeta and 13 Jbeta primers. Study processing details: A follow-up analysis tallied about 88 million unique TCR beta chains, approximately 10 million shared. Sequencing was performed with immunoSEQ multiplex PCR; in TCRdb, only in-frame clones are kept and a portion is missing. V, J and clone size were drawn from that table, and D and trimming were deduced from the DNA. This sample has some 200,000 clones; over 75% occur once, and the top ten carry approximately 0.098%. The sample is drawn from a study of cytomegalovirus exposure and HLA in healthy donors. The study, taken as a whole, reports: In a later analysis, productive TCRs from donors in an Asian-associated ancestry cluster reportedly carried fewer N-insertions than the cohort mean.

This CDR3 spans 16 amino acids. The germline V gene has CDR1 MNHNS and CDR2 SASEGT. Trimming cost V 1 base and J 3 bases, with 13 bases left between them. The sample comprised PBMCs. The gene calls are TRBV6-1 and TRBJ2-1, with a possible D match to TRBD2 (5 bases). This TCR derives from a boy under 10 years old in good health and CMV-seronegative. The CDR3 sequence is CASSEGGLSIYNEQFF. The CDR3 nucleotides are TGTGCCAGCAGTGAAGGAGGACTTTCAATCTACAATGAGCAGTTCTTC.